This entry lists 17 T cell receptor beta chains sequenced from one sample in a study of T cell repertoires in cytomegalovirus infection. MiXCR, applied by TCRdb to the reads, yields one record per CDR3 protein. The table shows roughly 500,000 distinct CDR3 sequences, with around 35% occurring only once. The antigens for these receptors are not known. Sequenced material: cultured PBMCs, taken from culture after CMV antigen stimulation. The receptors originated from a human donor in good health (CMV status not recorded). Some clones in this sample may be carry-over from other donors' samples.

V and J are TRBV7-2 and TRBJ1-3; D gene unclear. Germline CDR1 and CDR2: SGHTA and FQGNSA. There are 15 residues in the CDR3. V was clipped by 3 bases and J by 2 bases, with 11 bases between them. The CDR3 bases are TGTGCCAGCAGCTTGGGCTATCGGCCTGGAAACACCATATATTTT. Protein product: CASSLGYRPGNTIYF.

This clonotype has ten or more counts. The rearrangement uses TRBV24-1 and TRBJ2-1; 8 positions match TRBD2. The germline gives CDR1 KGHDR, CDR2 SFDVKD. The CDR3 has 16 residues. Trimming took 2 bases from V and 2 from J; bases not matched to a gene: 4. CDR3 nucleotides: TGTGCCACCAGTGATTCGTCGGGAGGGCCCTACAATGAGCAGTTCTTC. Encoded protein: CATSDSSGGPYNEQFF.

This clonotype was seen many times. This chain joins TRBV12-3 or TRBV12-4 and TRBJ1-5, with D maybe TRBD1 (6 bases). The CDR3 loop spans 15 amino acids. Trimming left V 5 bases short and J 1 base short, with 12 bases between. CDR3 residues: CASSKQGGSNQPQHF. The CDR3 region has the DNA TGTGCCAGCAGTAAACAGGGAGGGAGCAATCAGCCCCAGCATTTT.

The rearrangement uses TRBV7-9 and TRBJ2-7; 12 nucleotides agree with TRBD2. This CDR3 spans 16 amino acids. V gave up 4 bases and J gave up 4 bases; unmatched junction bases: 8. CDR1 is SEHNR, CDR2 FQNEAQ, per germline (reference sequence). The CDR3 loop reads CASSSPETSGRYEQYF. For the CDR3, the DNA is TGTGCCAGCAGCTCGCCGGAGACTAGCGGGAGATACGAGCAGTACTTC.

This clonotype was detected a few times. This sequence joins TRBV19 and TRBJ2-3, with TRBD2 identical over 7 bases. The V segment lost 9 bases and the J segment 0 bases; nucleotides outside the gene matches: 6. Germline V gene sequence: CDR1 LNHDA, CDR2 SQIVND (reference sequence). The CDR3 has 14 amino acids. This CDR3 reads CASESGTSTDTQYF. For the CDR3, the DNA is TGTGCCAGCGAGAGCGGGACTAGCACAGATACGCAGTATTTT. Together with reference TRBV19 and TRBJ2-3, the CDR3 gives the full variable domain: DGGITQSPKYLFRKEGQNVTLSCEQNLNHDAMYWYRQDPGQGLRLIYYSQIVNDFQKGDIAEGYSVSREKKESFPLTVTSAQKNPTAFYLCASESGTSTDTQYFGPGTRLTVL.

CDR3 residues: CASSPGPLSPGTSGRGPYNEQFF. The CDR3 region has the DNA TGTGCCAGCAGTCCCGGACCCCTCTCCCCCGGGACTAGCGGGAGAGGACCCTACAATGAGCAGTTCTTC. V and J are TRBV6-1 and TRBJ2-1, with 14 bases identical to TRBD2. This CDR3 contains 23 residues. Germline V lookup: CDR1 MNHNS, CDR2 SASEGT. The J segment lost 2 bases and the V segment lost 5 bases, leaving 23 bases of the junction unmatched.

This chain connects TRBV4-2 to TRBJ2-1; D may match TRBD1 or TRBD2 (5 bases each). The length of the CDR3 is 15 residues. Germline V gene data show CDR1 as LGHNA and CDR2 as YNFKEQ. V gave up 5 bases and J gave up 7 bases, with 18 bases separating them. The CDR3, as DNA: TGTGCCAGCAGCACAAACCCGGGGACCGGGAATGAGCAGTTCTTC. Translating it yields CASSTNPGTGNEQFF.

V and J are TRBV7-8 and TRBJ2-3, with 9 bases matching TRBD2. The trim removed 6 bases at V and 4 bases at J, leaving 11 bases unmatched. The CDR3 has 16 residues. CDR1 is SGHVS and CDR2 is FQNEAQ in the germline V gene. The CDR3: CASSPSGGRGADTQYF. The CDR3 DNA is TGTGCCAGCAGTCCCTCCGGCGGGAGGGGGGCAGATACGCAGTATTTT. The complete variable domain, with remaining parts taken from reference TRBV7-8 and TRBJ2-3, reads GAGVSQSPRYKVAKRGQDVALRCDPISGHVSLFWYQQALGQGPEFLTYFQNEAQLDKSGLPSDRFFAERPEGSVSTLKIQRTQQEDSAVYLCASSPSGGRGADTQYFGPGTRLTVL.

This clonotype was counted ten times or more. The chain joins TRBV7-2 to TRBJ2-1, with D possibly matching TRBD2 (6 bases). Trimming removed 6 bases from V and 3 bases from J, with 18 bases in between. The CDR3 has 16 residues. The germline V gene encodes CDR1 SGHTA and CDR2 FQGNSA. The CDR3 protein is CASSLAGSANYNEQFF. The CDR3 bases are TGTGCCAGCAGTCTGGCGGGGTCGGCGAACTACAATGAGCAGTTCTTC.

This chain uses TRBV20-1 with TRBJ2-7, with 7 bases matching TRBD2. The CDR3 has 14 amino acids. V gave up 6 bases and J gave up 4 bases; unmatched junction bases: 12. Looked up from germline, CDR1 is DFQATT and CDR2 is SNEGSKA (reference sequence). The CDR3 DNA reads TGCAGTGCCGGGAGCCTAGCGGATCCTTACGAGCAGTACGTC. Translation: CSAGSLADPYEQYV.

V usage is TRBV7-9 and J usage is TRBJ1-2, with a possible D match to TRBD1 (6 bases). CDR1 is SEHNR and CDR2 is FQNEAQ in the germline V gene (reference sequence). Trimming took off 5 bases at V and 1 base at J, with 23 bases between the two ends. The CDR3 length is 18 residues. The CDR3 region has the DNA TGTGCCAGCAGCCAAAACAGGGTGGGGATGGAGCGTAACTATGGCTACACCTTC. Translation gives CASSQNRVGMERNYGYTF.

The chain couples TRBV7-6 to TRBJ2-1; D perhaps matches TRBD1 (5 bases). The germline V gene encodes CDR1 SGHVS and CDR2 FNYEAQ. Trimming shortened V by 3 bases and J by 5 bases, and 14 bases separated the two germline ends. This CDR3 comprises 15 residues. The CDR3 bases are TGTGCCAGCAGCTTGGAAGGGGCTTTGCACAATGAGCAGTTCTTC. This gives the protein CASSLEGALHNEQFF.

The table lists this clonotype with a few counts. The chain employs TRBV6-6 and TRBJ2-1; weak D call: TRBD2 (5 bases). The CDR3 length is 11 residues. V was trimmed by 0 bases and J by 16 bases, leaving 10 bases between them. Looked up from germline, CDR1 is MNHNY and CDR2 is SVGAGI (reference sequence). CDR3 DNA: TGTGCCAGCAGTTACTCCGGGAACACCTTCTTC. Translated: CASSYSGNTFF.

The table lists this clonotype with a few counts. The J gene is TRBJ2-3, the V gene TRBV6-5; 9 positions agree with TRBD1. Trimming cost V 5 bases and J 0 bases; bases outside gene matches: 3. Germline V gene sequence: CDR1 MNHEY, CDR2 SVGAGI. This CDR3 has 15 amino acids. CDR3 protein: CASSQTGGSTDTQYF. In DNA form, the CDR3 reads TGTGCCAGCAGTCAGACAGGGGGGAGCACAGATACGCAGTATTTT.

This clonotype was seen more than once but under ten times. The rearrangement uses TRBV12-3 or TRBV12-4 and TRBJ2-2; 9 bases agree with TRBD2. After removal of 3 bases from V and 3 bases from J, the junction contained 5 bases not matched to a gene. This CDR3 is 16 amino acids long. CDR3 sequence (DNA): TGTGCCAGCAGTTTTGGTAGCGGGAGTTACACCGGGGAGCTGTTTTTT. Its translation is CASSFGSGSYTGELFF.

This clonotype was observed a handful of times. This chain links TRBV18 with TRBJ1-4; 7 bases map to TRBD1. Germline V lookup: CDR1 KGHSH, CDR2 LQKENI. J was trimmed by 8 bases and V by 4 bases; bases with no gene match: 13. The length of the CDR3 is 16 residues. The CDR3 sequence is CASSHENDRVGEKLFF. CDR3 bases: TGTGCCAGCTCACACGAAAACGACAGGGTGGGAGAAAAACTGTTTTTT. The full variable domain, completed using reference TRBV18 and TRBJ1-4, is NAGVMQNPRHLVRRRGQEARLRCSPMKGHSHVYWYRQLPEEGLKFMVYLQKENIIDESGMPKERFSAEFPKEGPSILRIQQVVRGDSAAYFCASSHENDRVGEKLFFGSGTQLSVL.

Many counts were recorded for this clonotype. The chain has TRBV7-2 and TRBJ1-2; TRBD1 might be the D (5 bases). This CDR3 is built from 12 residues. Germline-derived CDR1 and CDR2 are SGHTA and FQGNSA. The V gene lost 4 bases and the J gene lost 6 bases, with 9 bases spanning the gap. DNA of the CDR3: TGTGCCAGCAGCTCAACGGGGGATGGCTACACCTTC. Its translation: CASSSTGDGYTF.